This T cell receptor beta chain originates from a study of cytomegalovirus exposure and HLA in healthy donors. Study conclusions and caveats: Later on, an analysis tied roughly 17,000 TCR beta sequences to HLA alleles at 0.05 false discovery rate. Many donors shared some public TCRs, even though most TCR sequences were rare.

About this clone itself: The antigen is unknown.

13 Jbeta primers and 60 Vbeta primers were used for the PCR. Sequenced by immunoSEQ multiplex PCR; TCRdb stores in-frame clones only, minus some. The sample holds 130,000 or so clones, about four fifths seen once. Germline V CDR1 and CDR2: ENHRY, SYGVKD. The CDR3 has 14 residues. V lost 9 bases to trimming and J lost 0 bases, with 15 bases between them. The specimen sequenced was PBMCs. This receptor was obtained from a man aged 30-40 years in good health and CMV-seronegative. The chain has TRBV10-3 and TRBJ2-7; possibly TRBD1 for D (6 bases). The CDR3 is CAIQQGLSSYEQYF. The DNA of the CDR3 is TGTGCCATTCAACAGGGTTTAAGCTCCTACGAGCAGTACTTC.